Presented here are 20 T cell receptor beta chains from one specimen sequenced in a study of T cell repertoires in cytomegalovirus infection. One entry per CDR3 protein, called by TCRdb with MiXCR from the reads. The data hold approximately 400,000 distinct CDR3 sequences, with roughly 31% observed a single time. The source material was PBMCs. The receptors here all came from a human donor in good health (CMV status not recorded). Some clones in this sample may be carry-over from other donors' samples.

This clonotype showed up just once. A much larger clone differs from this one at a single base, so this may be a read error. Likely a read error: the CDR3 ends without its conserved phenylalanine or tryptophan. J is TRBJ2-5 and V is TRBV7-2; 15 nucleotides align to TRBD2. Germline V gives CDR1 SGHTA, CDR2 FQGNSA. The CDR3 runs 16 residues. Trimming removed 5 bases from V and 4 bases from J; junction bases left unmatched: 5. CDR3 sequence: CASSGKGLAGGETQYL. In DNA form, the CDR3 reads TGTGCCAGCAGCGGCAAGGGACTAGCGGGGGGAGAGACCCAGTACTTA.

CDR3 sequence (DNA): TGTGCCAGCAGTTTAGTTGGGCTCTCTGGGGCCAACGTCCTGACTTTC. Its translation is CASSLVGLSGANVLTF. V usage is TRBV12-3 or TRBV12-4 and J usage is TRBJ2-6, with no clear D. V lost 1 base, J lost 0 bases, and 7 bases lay in between. The CDR3 consists of 16 residues.

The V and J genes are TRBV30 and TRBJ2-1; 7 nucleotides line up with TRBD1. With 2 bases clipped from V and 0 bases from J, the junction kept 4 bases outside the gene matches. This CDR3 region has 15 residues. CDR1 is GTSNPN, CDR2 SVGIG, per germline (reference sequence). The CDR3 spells CAWSITGASYNEQFF. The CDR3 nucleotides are TGTGCCTGGAGTATCACAGGGGCCTCCTACAATGAGCAGTTCTTC.

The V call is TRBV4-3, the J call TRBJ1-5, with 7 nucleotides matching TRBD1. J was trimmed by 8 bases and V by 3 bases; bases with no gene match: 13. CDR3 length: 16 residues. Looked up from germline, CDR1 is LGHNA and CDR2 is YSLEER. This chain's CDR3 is CASSHSVGQQPEPQHF. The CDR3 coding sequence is TGCGCCAGCAGCCATTCCGTGGGACAGCAACCGGAGCCCCAGCATTTT.

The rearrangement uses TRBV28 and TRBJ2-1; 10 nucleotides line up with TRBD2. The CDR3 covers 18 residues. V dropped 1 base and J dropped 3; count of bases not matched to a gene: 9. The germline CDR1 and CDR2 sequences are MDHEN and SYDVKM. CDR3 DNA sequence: TGTGCCAGCAGTTTATACGCTAGCGGGGGCCAATACTACAATGAGCAGTTCTTC. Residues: CASSLYASGGQYYNEQFF.

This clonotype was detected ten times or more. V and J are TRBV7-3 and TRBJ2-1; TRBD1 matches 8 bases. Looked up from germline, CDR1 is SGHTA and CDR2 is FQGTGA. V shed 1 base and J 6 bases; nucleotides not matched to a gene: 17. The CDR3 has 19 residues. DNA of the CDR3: TGTGCCAGCAGCTTAAGTGGACAGGGATTCGGGGCTAGATCCAATGAGCAGTTCTTC. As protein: CASSLSGQGFGARSNEQFF.

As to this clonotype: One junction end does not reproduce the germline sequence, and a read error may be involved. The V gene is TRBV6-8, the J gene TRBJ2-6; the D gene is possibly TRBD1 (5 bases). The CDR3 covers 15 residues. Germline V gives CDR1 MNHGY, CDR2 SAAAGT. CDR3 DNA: TGTGCCAGCAGTTACTGGTACTCTGGGGCCAACTTCCTGACTTTC. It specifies CASSYWYSGANFLTF.

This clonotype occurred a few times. As DNA, the CDR3 is TGCGCCAGCAGCCAAGGCGCTCCCGTGGCGGGGTTGATCCAAGAGACCCAGTACTTC. Its translation is CASSQGAPVAGLIQETQYF. The V gene is TRBV4-3, the J gene TRBJ2-5, with D possibly TRBD2 on 6 matching bases. Germline CDR1 LGHNA, CDR2 YSLEER. This CDR3 contains 19 residues. Trimming cost V 1 base and J 1 base, with 22 bases left between them.

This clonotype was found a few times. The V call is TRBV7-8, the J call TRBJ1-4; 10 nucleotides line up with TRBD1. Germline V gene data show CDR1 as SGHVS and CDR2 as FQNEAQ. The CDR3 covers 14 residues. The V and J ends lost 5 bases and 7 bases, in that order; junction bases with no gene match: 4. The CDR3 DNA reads TGTGCCAGCAGCCCCCGGGACAGGGGTGAAAAACTGTTTTTT. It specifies CASSPRDRGEKLFF.

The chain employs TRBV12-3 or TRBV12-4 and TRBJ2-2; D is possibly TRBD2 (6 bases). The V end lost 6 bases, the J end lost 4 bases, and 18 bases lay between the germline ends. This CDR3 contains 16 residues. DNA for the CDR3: TGTGCCAGCAGCCCGGGCCCGCCGGAGGGCACCGGGGAGCTGTTTTTT. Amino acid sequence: CASSPGPPEGTGELFF.

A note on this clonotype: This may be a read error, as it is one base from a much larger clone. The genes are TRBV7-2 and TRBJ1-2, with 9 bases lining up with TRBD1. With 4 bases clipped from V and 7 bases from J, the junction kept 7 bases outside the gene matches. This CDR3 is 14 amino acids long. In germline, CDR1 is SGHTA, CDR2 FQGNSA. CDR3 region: CASSSRTGDCGYTF. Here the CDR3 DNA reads TGTGCCAGCAGCTCTCGGACAGGGGACTGTGGCTACACCTTC.

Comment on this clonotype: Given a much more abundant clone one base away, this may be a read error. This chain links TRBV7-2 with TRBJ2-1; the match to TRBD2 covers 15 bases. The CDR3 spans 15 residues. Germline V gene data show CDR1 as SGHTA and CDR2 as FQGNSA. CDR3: CDSRAGLAGGNEQFF. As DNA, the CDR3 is TGTGACAGCAGAGCGGGACTAGCGGGGGGTAATGAGCAGTTCTTC.

The CDR3 DNA follows: TGTGCCAGCAGCCAAGAAGGCCAGGTAGGCTACGAGCAGTACTTC. Its protein is CASSQEGQVGYEQYF. The rearrangement joins TRBV14 to TRBJ2-7; D gene unclear. The CDR3 sequence is 15 residues long. CDR1 and CDR2 (germline): SGHDN, FVKESK. Deletions cut 0 bases from V and 3 bases from J, with 12 bases between.

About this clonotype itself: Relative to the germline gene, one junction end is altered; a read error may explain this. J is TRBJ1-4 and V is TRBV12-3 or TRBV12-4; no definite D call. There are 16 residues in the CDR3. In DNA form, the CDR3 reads TGTGTCAGCAGTCAATCCCTTGGAGCAACTAATGAAAAACTGTTTTTT. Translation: CVSSQSLGATNEKLFF.

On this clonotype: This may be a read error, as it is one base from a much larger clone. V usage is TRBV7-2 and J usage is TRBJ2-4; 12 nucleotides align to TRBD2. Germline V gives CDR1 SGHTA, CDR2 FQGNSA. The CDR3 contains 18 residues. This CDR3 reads CASCLARTSGDGKNIQYF. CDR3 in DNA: TGTGCCAGCTGCTTAGCGCGGACTAGCGGGGATGGGAAAAACATTCAGTACTTC. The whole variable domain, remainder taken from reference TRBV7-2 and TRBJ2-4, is GAGVSQSPSNKVTEKGKDVELRCDPISGHTALYWYRQSLGQGLEFLIYFQGNSAPDKSGLPSDRFSAERTGGSVSTLTIQRTQQEDSAVYLCASCLARTSGDGKNIQYFGAGTRLSVL.

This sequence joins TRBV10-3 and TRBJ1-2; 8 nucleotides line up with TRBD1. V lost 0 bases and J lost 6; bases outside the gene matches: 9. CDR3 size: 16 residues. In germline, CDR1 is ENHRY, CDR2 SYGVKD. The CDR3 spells CAISESDQGAYHGYTF. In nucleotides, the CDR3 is TGTGCCATCAGTGAGTCGGACCAGGGGGCATACCATGGCTACACCTTC.

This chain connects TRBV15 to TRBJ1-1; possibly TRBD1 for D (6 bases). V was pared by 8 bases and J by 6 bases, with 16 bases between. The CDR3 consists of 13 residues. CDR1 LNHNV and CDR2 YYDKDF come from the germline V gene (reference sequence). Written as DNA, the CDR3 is TGTGCCACCGGGGGTGGGGGCACGTCTGAAGCTTTCTTT. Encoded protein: CATGGGGTSEAFF.

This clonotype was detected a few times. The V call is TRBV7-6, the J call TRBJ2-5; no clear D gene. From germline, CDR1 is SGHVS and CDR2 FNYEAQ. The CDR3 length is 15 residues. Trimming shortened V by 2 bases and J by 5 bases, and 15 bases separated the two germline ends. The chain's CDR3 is CASSLYGSELETQYF. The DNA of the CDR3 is TGTGCCAGCAGCTTATACGGTTCCGAGTTGGAGACCCAGTACTTC.

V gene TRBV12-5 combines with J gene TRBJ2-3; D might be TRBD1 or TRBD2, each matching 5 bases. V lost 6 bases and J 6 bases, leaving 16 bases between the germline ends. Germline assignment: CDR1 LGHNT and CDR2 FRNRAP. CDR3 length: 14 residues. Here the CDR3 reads CASGAGLALDTQYF. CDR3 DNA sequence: TGTGCTAGTGGAGCAGGGTTAGCGTTGGATACGCAGTATTTT.

CDR3 sequence reads: CASSFSGTGKTGELFF. The CDR3 bases are TGTGCCAGCAGCTTCTCAGGGACAGGGAAAACCGGGGAGCTGTTTTTT. The J gene is TRBJ2-2, the V gene TRBV7-9; 9 nucleotides line up with TRBD1. Germline assignment: CDR1 SEHNR and CDR2 FQNEAQ (reference sequence). The CDR3 runs to 16 residues. The ends lost 3 bases at V and 5 bases at J; junction bases unmatched: 7.